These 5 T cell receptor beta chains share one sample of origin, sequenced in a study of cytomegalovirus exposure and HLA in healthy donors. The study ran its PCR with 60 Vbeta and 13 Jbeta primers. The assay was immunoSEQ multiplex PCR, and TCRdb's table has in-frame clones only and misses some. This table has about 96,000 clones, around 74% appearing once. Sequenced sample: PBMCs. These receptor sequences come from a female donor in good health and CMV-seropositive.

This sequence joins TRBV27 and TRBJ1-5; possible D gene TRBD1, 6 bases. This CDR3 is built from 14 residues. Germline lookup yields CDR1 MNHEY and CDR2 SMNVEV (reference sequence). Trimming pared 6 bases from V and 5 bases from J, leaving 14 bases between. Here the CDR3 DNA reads TGTGCCAGCAGCGACTCGAGGGGGTATCAGCCCCAGCATTTT. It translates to CASSDSRGYQPQHF.

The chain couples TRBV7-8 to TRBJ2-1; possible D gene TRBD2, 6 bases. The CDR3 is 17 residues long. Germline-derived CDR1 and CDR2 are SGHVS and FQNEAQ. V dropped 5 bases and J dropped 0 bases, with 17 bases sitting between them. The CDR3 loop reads CASSPEGGSSSYNEQFF. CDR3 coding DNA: TGTGCCAGCAGCCCGGAGGGCGGAAGCAGCTCCTACAATGAGCAGTTCTTC. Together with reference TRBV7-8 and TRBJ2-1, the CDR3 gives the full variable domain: GAGVSQSPRYKVAKRGQDVALRCDPISGHVSLFWYQQALGQGPEFLTYFQNEAQLDKSGLPSDRFFAERPEGSVSTLKIQRTQQEDSAVYLCASSPEGGSSSYNEQFFGPGTRLTVL.

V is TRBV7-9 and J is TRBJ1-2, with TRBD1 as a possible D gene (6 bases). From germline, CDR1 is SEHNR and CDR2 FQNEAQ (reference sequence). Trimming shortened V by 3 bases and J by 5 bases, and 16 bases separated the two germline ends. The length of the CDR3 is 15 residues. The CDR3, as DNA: TGTGCCAGCAGCTTTCCCGAAGGGGGAATATATGGCTACACCTTC. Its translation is CASSFPEGGIYGYTF.

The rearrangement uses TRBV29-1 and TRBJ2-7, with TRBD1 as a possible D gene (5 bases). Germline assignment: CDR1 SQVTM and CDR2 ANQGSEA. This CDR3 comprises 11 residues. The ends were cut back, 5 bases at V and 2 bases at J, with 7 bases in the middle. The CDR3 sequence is CSVSQAYEQYF. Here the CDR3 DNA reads TGCAGCGTTTCACAGGCCTACGAGCAGTACTTC.

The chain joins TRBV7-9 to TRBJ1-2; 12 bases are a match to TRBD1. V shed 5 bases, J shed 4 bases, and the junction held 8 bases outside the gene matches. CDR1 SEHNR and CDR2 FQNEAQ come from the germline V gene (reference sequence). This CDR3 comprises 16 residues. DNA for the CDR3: TGTGCCAGCAGCCATGGAGGGGGACAGGGGGCCTATGGCTACACCTTC. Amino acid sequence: CASSHGGGQGAYGYTF.